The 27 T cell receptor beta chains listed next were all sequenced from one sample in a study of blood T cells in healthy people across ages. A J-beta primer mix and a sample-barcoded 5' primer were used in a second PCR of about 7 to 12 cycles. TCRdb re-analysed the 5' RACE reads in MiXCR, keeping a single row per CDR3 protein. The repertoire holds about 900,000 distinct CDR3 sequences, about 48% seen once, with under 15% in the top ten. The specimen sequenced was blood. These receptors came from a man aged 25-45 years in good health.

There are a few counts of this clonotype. The CDR3 loop is CASSFEGTLTGTQYF. For the CDR3, the DNA is TGTGCCAGCAGCTTCGAGGGGACACTCACGGGTACGCAGTATTTT. This rearrangement joins TRBV11-2 to TRBJ2-3; D is perhaps TRBD1 (6 bases). The germline V and J ends were trimmed by 3 bases and 8 bases, with 18 bases remaining between them. The CDR3 contains 15 residues. CDR1 and CDR2 from the germline V gene are SGHAT and FQNNGV.

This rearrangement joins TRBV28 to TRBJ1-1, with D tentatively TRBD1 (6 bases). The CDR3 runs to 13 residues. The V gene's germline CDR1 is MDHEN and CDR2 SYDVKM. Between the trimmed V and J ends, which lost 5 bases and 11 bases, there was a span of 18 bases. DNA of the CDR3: TGTGCCAGCAGTGCCCTTAACAGGGCGGTCGCTTTCTTT. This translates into CASSALNRAVAFF. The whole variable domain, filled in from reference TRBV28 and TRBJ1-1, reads DVKVTQSSRYLVKRTGEKVFLECVQDMDHENMFWYRQDPGLGLRLIYFSYDVKMKEKGDIPEGYSVSREKKERFSLILESASTNQTSMYLCASSALNRAVAFFGQGTRLTVV.

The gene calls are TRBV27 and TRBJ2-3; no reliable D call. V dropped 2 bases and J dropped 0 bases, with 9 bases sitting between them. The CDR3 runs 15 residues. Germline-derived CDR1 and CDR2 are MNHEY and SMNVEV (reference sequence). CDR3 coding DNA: TGTGCCAGCAGTTTAAAGCCATTTAGCACAGATACGCAGTATTTT. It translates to CASSLKPFSTDTQYF.

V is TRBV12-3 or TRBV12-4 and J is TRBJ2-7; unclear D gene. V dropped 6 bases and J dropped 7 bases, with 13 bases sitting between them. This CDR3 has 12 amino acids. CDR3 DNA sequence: TGTGCCAGCAGCGAAAACCGTGGGGAGCAGTACTTC. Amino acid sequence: CASSENRGEQYF.

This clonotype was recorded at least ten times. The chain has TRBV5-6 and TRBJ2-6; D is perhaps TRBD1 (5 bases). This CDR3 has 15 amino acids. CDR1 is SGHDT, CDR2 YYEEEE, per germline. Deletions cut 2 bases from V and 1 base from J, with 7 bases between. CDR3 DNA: TGTGCCAGCAGCTTCAGGGTTTCTGGGGCCAACGTCCTGACTTTC. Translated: CASSFRVSGANVLTF.

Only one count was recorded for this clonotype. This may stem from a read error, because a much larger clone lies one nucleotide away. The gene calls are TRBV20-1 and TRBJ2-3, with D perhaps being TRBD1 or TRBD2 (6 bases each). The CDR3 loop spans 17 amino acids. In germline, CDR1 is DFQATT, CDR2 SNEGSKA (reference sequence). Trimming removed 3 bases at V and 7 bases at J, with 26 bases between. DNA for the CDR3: TGCAGTGCTAGGAGGGGTGCGGGGACCGGGGGCCTCTATACGCAGTATTTT. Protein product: CSARRGAGTGGLYTQYF.

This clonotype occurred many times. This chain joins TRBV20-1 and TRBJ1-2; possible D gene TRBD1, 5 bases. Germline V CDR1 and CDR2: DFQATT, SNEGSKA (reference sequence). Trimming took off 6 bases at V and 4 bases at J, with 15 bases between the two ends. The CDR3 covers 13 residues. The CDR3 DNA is TGCAGTGCCCGGATACCGCAGGGCTATGGCTACACCTTC. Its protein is CSARIPQGYGYTF.

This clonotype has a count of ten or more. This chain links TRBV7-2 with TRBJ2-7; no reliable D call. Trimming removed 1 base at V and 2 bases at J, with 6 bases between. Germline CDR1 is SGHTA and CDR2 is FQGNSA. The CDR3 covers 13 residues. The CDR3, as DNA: TGTGCCAGCAGCTTAGAGCTAGCCTACGAGCAGTACTTC. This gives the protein CASSLELAYEQYF.

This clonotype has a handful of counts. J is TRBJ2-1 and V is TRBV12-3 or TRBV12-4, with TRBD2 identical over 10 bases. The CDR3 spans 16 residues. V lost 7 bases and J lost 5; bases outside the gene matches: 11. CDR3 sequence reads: CASTRAGGQANNEQFF. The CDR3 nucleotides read TGTGCCAGCACCCGAGCGGGGGGGCAAGCCAACAATGAGCAGTTCTTC.

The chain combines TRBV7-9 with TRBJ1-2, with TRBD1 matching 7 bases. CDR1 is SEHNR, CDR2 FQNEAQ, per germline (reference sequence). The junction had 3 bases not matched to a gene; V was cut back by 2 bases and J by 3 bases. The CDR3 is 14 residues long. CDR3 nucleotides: TGTGCCAGCAGCTTAACCGACAGGGACTATGGCTACACCTTC. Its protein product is CASSLTDRDYGYTF.

The CDR3 protein is CASSQSYRAATEQFF. CDR3 sequence (DNA): TGTGCCAGCAGCCAATCCTACCGGGCCGCTACAGAGCAGTTCTTC. V usage is TRBV3-1 and J usage is TRBJ2-1; D uncertain. Germline V gives CDR1 LGHDT, CDR2 YNNKEL (reference sequence). Between the trimmed V and J ends, which lost 2 bases and 10 bases, there was a span of 18 bases. This CDR3 spans 15 amino acids.

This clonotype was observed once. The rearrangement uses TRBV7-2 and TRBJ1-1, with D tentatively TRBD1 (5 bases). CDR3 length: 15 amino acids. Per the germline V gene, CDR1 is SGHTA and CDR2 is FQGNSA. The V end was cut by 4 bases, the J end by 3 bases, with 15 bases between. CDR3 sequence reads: CASSSQTVGDTEAFF. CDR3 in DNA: TGTGCCAGCAGCTCGCAGACGGTGGGGGACACTGAAGCTTTCTTT.

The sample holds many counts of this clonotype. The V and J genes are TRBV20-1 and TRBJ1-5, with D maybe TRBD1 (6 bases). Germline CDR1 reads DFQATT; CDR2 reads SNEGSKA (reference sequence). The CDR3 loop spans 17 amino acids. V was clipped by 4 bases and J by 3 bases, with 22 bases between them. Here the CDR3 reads CSATLQGIGAYNQPQHF. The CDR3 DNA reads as TGCAGTGCTACACTACAGGGTATTGGGGCTTACAATCAGCCCCAGCATTTT.

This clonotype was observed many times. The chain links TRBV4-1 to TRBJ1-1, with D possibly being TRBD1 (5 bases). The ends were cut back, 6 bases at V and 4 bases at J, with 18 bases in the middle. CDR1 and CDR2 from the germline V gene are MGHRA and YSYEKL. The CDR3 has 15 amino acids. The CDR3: CASRGGGRGSTEAFF. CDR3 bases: TGCGCCAGCAGAGGAGGCGGTCGGGGGAGCACTGAAGCTTTCTTT.

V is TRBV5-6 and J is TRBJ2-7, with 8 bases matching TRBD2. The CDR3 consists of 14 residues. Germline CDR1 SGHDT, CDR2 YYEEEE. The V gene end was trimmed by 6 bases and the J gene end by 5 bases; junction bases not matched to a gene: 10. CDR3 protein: CASTAGGSFDEQYF. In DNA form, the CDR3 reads TGTGCCAGCACTGCGGGGGGCTCCTTTGACGAGCAGTACTTC.

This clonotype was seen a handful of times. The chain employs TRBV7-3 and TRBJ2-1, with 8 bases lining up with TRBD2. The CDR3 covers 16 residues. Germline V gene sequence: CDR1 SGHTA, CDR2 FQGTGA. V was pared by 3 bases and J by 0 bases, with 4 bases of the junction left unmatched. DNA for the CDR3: TGTGCCAGCAGCTTCAGCGGGGGAAACTCCTACAATGAGCAGTTCTTC. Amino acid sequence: CASSFSGGNSYNEQFF.

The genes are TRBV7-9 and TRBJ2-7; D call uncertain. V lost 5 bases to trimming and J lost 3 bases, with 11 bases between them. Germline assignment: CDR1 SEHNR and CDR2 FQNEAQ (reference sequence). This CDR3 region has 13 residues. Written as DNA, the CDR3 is TGTGCCAGCAGCATCGAGAATAACTACGAGCAGTACTTC. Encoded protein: CASSIENNYEQYF.

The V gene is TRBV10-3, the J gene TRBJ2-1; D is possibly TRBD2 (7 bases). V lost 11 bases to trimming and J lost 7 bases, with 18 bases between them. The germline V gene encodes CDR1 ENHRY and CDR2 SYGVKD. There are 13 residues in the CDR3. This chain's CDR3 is CAVKEGGKNEQFF. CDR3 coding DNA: TGTGCCGTCAAGGAGGGGGGGAAAAATGAGCAGTTCTTC.

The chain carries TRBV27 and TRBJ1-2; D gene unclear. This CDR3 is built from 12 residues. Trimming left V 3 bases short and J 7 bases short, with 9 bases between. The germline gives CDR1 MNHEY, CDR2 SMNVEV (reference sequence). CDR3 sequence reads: CASSFEGTGYTF. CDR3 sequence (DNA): TGTGCCAGCAGTTTTGAGGGTACTGGCTACACCTTC.

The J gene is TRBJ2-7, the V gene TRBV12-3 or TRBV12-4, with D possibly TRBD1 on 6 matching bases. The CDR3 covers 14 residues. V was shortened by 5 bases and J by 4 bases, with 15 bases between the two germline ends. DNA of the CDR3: TGTGCCAGCAGTCCCGGGACAACGATTTACGAGCAGTACTTC. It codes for CASSPGTTIYEQYF.

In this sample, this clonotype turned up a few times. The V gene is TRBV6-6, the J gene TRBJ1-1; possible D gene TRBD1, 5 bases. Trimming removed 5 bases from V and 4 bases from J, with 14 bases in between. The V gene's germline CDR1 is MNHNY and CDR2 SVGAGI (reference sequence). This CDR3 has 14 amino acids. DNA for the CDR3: TGTGCCAGCAGTGCCCGGGGGGAAGGCACTGAAGCTTTCTTT. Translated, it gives CASSARGEGTEAFF.

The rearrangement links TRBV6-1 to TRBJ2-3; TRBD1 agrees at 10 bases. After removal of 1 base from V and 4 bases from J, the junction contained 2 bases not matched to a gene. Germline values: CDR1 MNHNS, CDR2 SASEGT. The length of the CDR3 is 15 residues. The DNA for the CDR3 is TGTGCCAGCAGTGAAGGAGGGACAGGGGCAGATACGCAGTATTTT. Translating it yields CASSEGGTGADTQYF.

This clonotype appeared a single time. In nucleotides, the CDR3 is TGTGCCAGCAGCCATCTTGGGCTCGAGCAGTACTTC. This sequence encodes CASSHLGLEQYF. The chain uses TRBV3-1 and TRBJ2-7; D not resolved. This CDR3 has 12 residues. V lost 3 bases, J lost 6 bases, and 9 bases lay in between. Germline CDR1 reads LGHDT; CDR2 reads YNNKEL (reference sequence).

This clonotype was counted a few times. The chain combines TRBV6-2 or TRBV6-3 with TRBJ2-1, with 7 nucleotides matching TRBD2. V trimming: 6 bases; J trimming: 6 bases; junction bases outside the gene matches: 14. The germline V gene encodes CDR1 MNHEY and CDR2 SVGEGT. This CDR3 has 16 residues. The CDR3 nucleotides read TGTGCCAGCAGGACCTTAGCGGGTCCGGTGGGCAATGAGCAGTTCTTC. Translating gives CASRTLAGPVGNEQFF.

CDR3 bases: TGTGCCAGCAGCCAAGAGGGGGCTAGCGGGACAACAGATACGCAGTATTTT. Amino acid sequence: CASSQEGASGTTDTQYF. V usage is TRBV3-1 and J usage is TRBJ2-3; TRBD2 agrees at 9 bases. The CDR3 is 17 residues long. J gave up 3 bases and V 0 bases, and 7 bases lay outside the gene matches. Germline V gives CDR1 LGHDT, CDR2 YNNKEL (reference sequence).

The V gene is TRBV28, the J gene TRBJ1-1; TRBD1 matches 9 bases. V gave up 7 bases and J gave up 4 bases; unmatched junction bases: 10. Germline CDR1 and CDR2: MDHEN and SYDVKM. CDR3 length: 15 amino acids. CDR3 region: CASKDRGNLLTEAFF. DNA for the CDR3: TGTGCCAGCAAGGACAGGGGAAATCTGCTCACTGAAGCTTTCTTT.

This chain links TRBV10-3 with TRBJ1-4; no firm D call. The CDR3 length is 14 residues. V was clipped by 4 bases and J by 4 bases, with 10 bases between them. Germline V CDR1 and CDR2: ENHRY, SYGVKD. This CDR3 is CAISARPDNEKLFF. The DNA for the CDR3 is TGTGCCATCAGTGCGCGGCCAGATAATGAAAAACTGTTTTTT.